This T cell receptor (beta chain) was found in a study of human T cells and chemical hapten exposure. Time point: healthy volunteer bleed at 6 weeks. Total RNA was extracted from unfractionated whole blood. This clonotype was counted at least ten times. This CDR3 region has 13 residues. The ends were cut back, 6 bases at V and 1 base at J, with 9 bases in the middle. Unique molecular identifiers were affixed to discrete cDNA molecules within the library. TCRdb ran MiXCR on the RACE reads and lists one entry per CDR3 protein. The sample consists of fewer than 40,000 distinct CDR3 sequences, 5.5% of them appearing once.

The chain joins TRBV12-3 or TRBV12-4 to TRBJ1-1; D may be TRBD1 (6 bases). The TCR comes from a human donor in good health. Some clones in this sample may be carry-over from other donors' samples. Sequencing was done on a sample of whole blood. This CDR3 is CASRWGANTEAFF. In DNA form, the CDR3 reads TGTGCCAGCAGGTGGGGGGCGAACACTGAAGCTTTCTTT.